These T cell receptor beta chains were read from a single sample in a study of CD8+CD57+ T cells in acquired aplastic anemia. TCRdb independently ran MiXCR on the reads; one entry per CDR3 protein. This repertoire shows nearly 60,000 distinct CDR3 sequences, around 60% found once; its top ten account for approximately 15%. Sequenced material: sorted CD4+, CD8+, or CD8+CD57+ T cells (not recorded which) from PBMCs. Source of these receptors: a human donor with aplastic anemia. Each CDR3 is given with its conserved first and last residue. Fields, in order: D gene, clone size, V gene, J gene, CDR3 DNA, CDR3 protein. D genes are given only for firm matches. Size is stated for part of the rows, as once, few or many counts, or as a class when the clone is expanded.

>NA|once|TRBV2|TRBJ2-6
TGTGCCAGCAGAAGGACCTTTGGGGCCAACGTCCTGACTTTC
CASRRTFGANVLTF
>NA|NA|TRBV3-1|TRBJ1-6
TGTGCCAGCAGCCAGGGAGGGGCCGTACCCCTCCACTTT
CASSQGGAVPLHF
>NA|once|TRBV4-1|TRBJ2-7
TGCGCCAGCAGCCAAATAATCGACAGCTTCTACGAGCAGTACTTC
CASSQIIDSFYEQYF
>NA|NA|TRBV7-2|TRBJ1-1
TGTGCCAGCAGCCCGCGGGGCACTGAAGCTTTCTTT
CASSPRGTEAFF
>NA|NA|TRBV10-2|TRBJ2-7
TGCGCCAGCAGCCAAATCGACTTCATAGGACCTGGATACGAGCAGTACTTC
CASSQIDFIGPGYEQYF
>TRBD2|NA|TRBV20-1|TRBJ2-1
TGCAGTGCTAACCCCCTAGCGGAGTCCTACAATGAGCAGTTCTTC
CSANPLAESYNEQFF
>TRBD1|many|TRBV6-4|TRBJ1-5
TGTGCCAGCAGTGACTCCGGGACAGCGTTTTATAGCAATCAGCCCCAGCATTTT
CASSDSGTAFYSNQPQHF
>NA|NA|TRBV19|TRBJ2-2
TGTGCCAGTAGTATAGTCATCCTCACCGGGGAGCTGTTTTTT
CASSIVILTGELFF
>NA|NA|TRBV15|TRBJ2-7
TGTGCCACCAGCAGAGTCTATCCGAGGTTGGGGGACGAGCAGTACTTC
CATSRVYPRLGDEQYF
>TRBD1|NA|TRBV5-1|TRBJ2-5
TGCGCCAGCAGCCCGGGGGCAGGGGGCAGGGAGACCCAGTACTTC
CASSPGAGGRETQYF
>TRBD2|NA|TRBV7-9|TRBJ2-5
TGTGCCAGCAGCTCTAGCGGGGGGCGGGAGACCCAGTACTTC
CASSSSGGRETQYF
>NA|few|TRBV20-1|TRBJ2-3
TGCAGTGCTAGAGATCCCGGGGCGGGGCCGCAGTATTTT
CSARDPGAGPQYF
>NA|NA|TRBV5-5|TRBJ1-2
TGTGCCAGCAGCTTAGAAGTATCGAGTTCTAACTATGGCTACACCTTC
CASSLEVSSSNYGYTF
>NA|many|TRBV15|TRBJ1-2
TGTGCCACCAGGCCGGCAGGGGATCCTTATGGCTACACCTTC
CATRPAGDPYGYTF
>NA|many|TRBV25-1|TRBJ2-1
TGTGCCAGCAGTGAGTACAATGAGCAGTTCTTC
CASSEYNEQFF
>NA|NA|TRBV20-1|TRBJ1-2
TGCAGTGCTGGACAGCTACTATATGGCTACACCTTC
CSAGQLLYGYTF
>NA|NA|TRBV25-1|TRBJ1-5
TGTGCCAGCAGTGAACCGGGGGGTGGCAATCAGCCCCAGCATTTT
CASSEPGGGNQPQHF
>NA|NA|TRBV2|TRBJ1-6
TGTGCCAGCAGTCTCCAGAGTTCACCCCTCCACTTT
CASSLQSSPLHF
>TRBD1|NA|TRBV19|TRBJ1-6
TGTGCCAGTAAAAGGGACAGGTATAATTCACCCCTCCACTTT
CASKRDRYNSPLHF
>NA|medium-sized|TRBV29-1|TRBJ1-1
TGCAGCGTTGAAGCGAGTCCAATGAGGCACACTGAAGCTTTCTTT
CSVEASPMRHTEAFF
>NA|medium-sized|TRBV2|TRBJ1-2
TGTGCCAGCAGGGGTCCGGACCAAAACTATGGCTACACCTTC
CASRGPDQNYGYTF
>NA|many|TRBV9|TRBJ1-1
TGTGCCAGCGGGGAAGGGTCCGGCGCGGAAGCTTTCTTT
CASGEGSGAEAFF
>NA|NA|TRBV5-5|TRBJ2-3
TGTGCCAGCAGCAGGGACCTATGGGCTACGCAGTATTTT
CASSRDLWATQYF
>NA|NA|TRBV29-1|TRBJ2-7
TGCAGCGGGGGATATAGCTCCTACGAGCAGTACTTC
CSGGYSSYEQYF
>NA|NA|TRBV11-2|TRBJ1-6
TGTGCCAGCAGCTTAAAATCGTCGGACTTAGGTTCACCCCTCCACTTT
CASSLKSSDLGSPLHF
>TRBD1|NA|TRBV6-1|TRBJ1-5
TGTGCCAGCAGAGTTACGGGGGACAGCGCAAATCAGCCCCAGCATTTT
CASRVTGDSANQPQHF
>NA|NA|TRBV29-1|TRBJ1-1
TGCAGCGTCTCAGGGACTGAAGCTTTCTTT
CSVSGTEAFF
>NA|few|TRBV24-1|TRBJ2-3
TGTGCCACCAGTCTACACGGCTCATCCACAGATACGCAGTATTTT
CATSLHGSSTDTQYF
>TRBD1|NA|TRBV7-8|TRBJ1-6
TGTGCCAGCAGCCCGAAAGACAGGGCGTTATACTCACCCCTCCACTTT
CASSPKDRALYSPLHF
>NA|NA|TRBV7-2|TRBJ2-1
TGTGCCAGCAGCCAAGGGGCAGCGCTAAACTTC
CASSQGAALNF
>TRBD1|NA|TRBV2|TRBJ1-2
TGTGCCAGCGATGGTCGCAGGGGGCTTTACGGCTACACCTTC
CASDGRRGLYGYTF
>TRBD2|many|TRBV20-1|TRBJ2-5
TGCAGTGCTAACCCGCTAGCGGGGGGGCGTGAGACCCAGTACTTC
CSANPLAGGRETQYF
>NA|many|TRBV6-5|TRBJ1-1
TGTGCCAGCAGTTACCATGGGGACTTGAACACTGAAGCTTTCTTT
CASSYHGDLNTEAFF
>TRBD1|medium-sized|TRBV10-2|TRBJ1-1
TGCGCCAGCAGTGAAGGGGGCATCGGGACTGAAGCTTTCTTT
CASSEGGIGTEAFF
>NA|many|TRBV5-1|TRBJ2-7
TGCGCCAGCAGCCCCGATACAGGGACCTACGAGCAGTACTTC
CASSPDTGTYEQYF
>NA|many|TRBV15|TRBJ2-3
TGTGCCACCAGCAGACCCCCGGCCACGGGGGATACGCAGTATTTT
CATSRPPATGDTQYF
>TRBD2|once|TRBV10-1|TRBJ2-5
TGCGCCAACAGGGATAAATTCCAGACTAGCGGGAGGGTCACGGAGCAGTACTTC
CANRDKFQTSGRVTEQYF
>NA|medium-sized|TRBV15|TRBJ1-6
TGTGCCACCAGCCAAGGGGAAGCACTCACGGGGACACCCCTCCACTTT
CATSQGEALTGTPLHF
>TRBD1|many|TRBV12-3/TRBV12-4|TRBJ1-5
TGTGCCAGCAGTTTAGCTACGGGGGACAGCGCAAATCAGCCCCAGCATTTT
CASSLATGDSANQPQHF
>NA|NA|TRBV10-3|TRBJ1-5
TGTGCCATCAGTGAGTCGATCGGAGAGCCCCAGCATTTT
CAISESIGEPQHF
>NA|NA|TRBV13|TRBJ2-7
NA
CASSLGTPGDEQFFGPGGEQYF
>NA|NA|TRBV7-2|TRBJ2-1
TGTGCCAGCAGCTTGGCGCGGGACAATGAGCAGTTCTTC
CASSLARDNEQFF
>NA|NA|TRBV7-6|TRBJ2-1
TGTGCTAGCAGCTTAGACCCCCCCGGGACGGACTCCTACAATGAGCAGTTCTTC
CASSLDPPGTDSYNEQFF
>NA|once|TRBV21-1|TRBJ2-3
TGTGCCAGCAGCAACCCCGAGACTCCGGGACTAGCGGGGGGGAGCACAGATACGCAGTATTTT
CASSNPETPGLAGGSTDTQYF
>NA|NA|TRBV7-2|TRBJ2-7
TGTGCCAGCAGCTTAGTGACGAAGAACTACGAGCAGTACTTC
CASSLVTKNYEQYF
>NA|NA|TRBV7-9|TRBJ1-5
TGTGCCAGCAGTGGACGGAGCAATCAGCCCCAGCATTTT
CASSGRSNQPQHF
>NA|few|TRBV15|TRBJ2-7
TGTGCCACCAGCAGAGATCAAACGGGCGAGCAGTACTTC
CATSRDQTGEQYF
>NA|NA|TRBV2|TRBJ2-2
TGTGCCAGCAGTGACCAGGGCGGGGAGCTGTTTTTT
CASSDQGGELFF